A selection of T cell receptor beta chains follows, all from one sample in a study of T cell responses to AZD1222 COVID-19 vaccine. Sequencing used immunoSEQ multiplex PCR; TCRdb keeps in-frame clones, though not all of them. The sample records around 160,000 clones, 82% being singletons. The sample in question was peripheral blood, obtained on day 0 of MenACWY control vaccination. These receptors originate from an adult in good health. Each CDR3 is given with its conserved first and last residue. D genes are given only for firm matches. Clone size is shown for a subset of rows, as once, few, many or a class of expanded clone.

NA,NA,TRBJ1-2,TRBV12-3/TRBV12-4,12,CASRKTGSGYTF,TGTGCCAGCAGGAAGACAGGTTCTGGCTACACCTTC
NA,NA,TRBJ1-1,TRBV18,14,CASSPGGGNTEAFF,TGTGCCAGCTCACCAGGGGGTGGGAACACTGAAGCTTTCTTT
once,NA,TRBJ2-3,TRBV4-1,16,CASSQRESASTDTQYF,TGCGCCAGCAGCCAAAGGGAGAGCGCTAGCACAGATACGCAGTATTTT
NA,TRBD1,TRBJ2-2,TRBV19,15,CASRNRGTNTGELFF,TGTGCCAGTAGAAACAGGGGGACCAACACCGGGGAGCTGTTTTTT
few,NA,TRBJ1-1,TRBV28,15,CASSLIGDGNTEAFF,TGTGCCAGCAGTTTAATTGGGGACGGGAACACTGAAGCTTTCTTT
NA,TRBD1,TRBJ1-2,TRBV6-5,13,CASKGTGKNGYTF,TGTGCCAGCAAAGGGACAGGGAAGAATGGCTACACCTTC
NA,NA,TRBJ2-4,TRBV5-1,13,CASHRGPENIQYF,TGCGCCAGCCACCGGGGCCCGGAAAACATTCAGTACTTC
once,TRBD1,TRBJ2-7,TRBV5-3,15,CARSLLGQGLYEQYF,TGTGCCAGAAGCTTGTTGGGACAGGGACTCTACGAGCAGTACTTC
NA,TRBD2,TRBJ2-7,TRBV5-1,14,CASRASGGSYEQYF,TGCGCCAGCAGGGCTAGCGGGGGGAGCTACGAGCAGTACTTC
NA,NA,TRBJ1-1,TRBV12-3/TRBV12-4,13,CASIVALNTEAFF,TGTGCCAGCATCGTGGCCCTGAACACTGAAGCTTTCTTT
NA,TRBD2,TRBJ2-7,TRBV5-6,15,CASSPRQLALREQYF,TGTGCCAGCAGCCCCCGTCAACTAGCGCTCCGCGAGCAGTACTTC
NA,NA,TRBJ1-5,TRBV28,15,CASTRTGESNQPQHF,TGTGCCAGCACCCGAACGGGTGAGAGCAATCAGCCCCAGCATTTT
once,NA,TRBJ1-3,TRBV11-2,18,CASSSIPYRAADGNTIYF,TGTGCCAGCAGCTCAATACCATACAGGGCAGCGGACGGAAACACCATATATTTT
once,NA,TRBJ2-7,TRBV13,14,CASSLPGRGYEQYF,TGTGCCAGCAGCCTCCCCGGGCGAGGATACGAGCAGTACTTC
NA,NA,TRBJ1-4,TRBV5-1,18,CASSLAGVAVATNEKLFF,TGCGCCAGCAGCTTGGCCGGTGTGGCAGTTGCAACTAATGAAAAACTGTTTTTT
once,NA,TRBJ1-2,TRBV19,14,CASTITGASGSYTF,TGTGCCAGTACCATAACCGGGGCTAGCGGGAGCTACACCTTC